This TCR beta chain was identified in a study of T cell responses to AZD1222 COVID-19 vaccine. The study's findings and limits: The study found Spike-specific TCR breadth and depth rose after two AZD1222 doses. Nearly half of unique spike-specific TCRs reportedly avoided B.1.351 and B.1.1.7 mutated regions. Repertoire samples came only from after the peak T cell response. Donors were mostly white British, more females; clonal diversity possibly underestimated.

Per the germline V gene, CDR1 is MNHEY and CDR2 is SMNVEV (reference sequence). The CDR3 is 13 amino acids. V lost 2 bases to trimming and J lost 9 bases, with 8 bases between them. Comments on this clone: Antigen: not known.

TCRdb's copy holds only in-frame clones and misses some; the assay was immunoSEQ multiplex PCR. The data contain roughly 100,000 clones, approximately 92% of them singletons. The gene calls are TRBV27 and TRBJ1-6; D possibly corresponds to TRBD1 (5 bases). This clonotype was sampled from an adult who received the AZD1222 COVID-19 vaccine. The specimen was peripheral blood, collected 28 days after the second AZD1222 dose. CDR3 sequence reads: CASSLGGVSPLHF. The CDR3 DNA reads as TGTGCCAGCAGTTTAGGGGGGGTTTCACCCCTCCACTTT.